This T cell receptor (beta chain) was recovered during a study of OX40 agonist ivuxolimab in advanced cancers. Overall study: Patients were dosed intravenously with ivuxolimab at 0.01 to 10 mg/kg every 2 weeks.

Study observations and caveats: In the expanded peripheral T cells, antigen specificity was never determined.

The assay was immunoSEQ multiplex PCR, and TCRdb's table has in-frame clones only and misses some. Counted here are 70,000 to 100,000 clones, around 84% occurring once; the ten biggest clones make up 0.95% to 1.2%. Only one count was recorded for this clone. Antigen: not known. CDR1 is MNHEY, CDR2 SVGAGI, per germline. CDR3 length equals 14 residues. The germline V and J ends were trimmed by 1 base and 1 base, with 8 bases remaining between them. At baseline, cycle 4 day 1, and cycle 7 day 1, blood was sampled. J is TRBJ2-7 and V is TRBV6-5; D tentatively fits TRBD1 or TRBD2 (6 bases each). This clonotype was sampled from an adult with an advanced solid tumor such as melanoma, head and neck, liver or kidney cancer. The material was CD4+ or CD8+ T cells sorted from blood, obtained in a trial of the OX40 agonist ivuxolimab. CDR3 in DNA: TGTGCCAGCAGTTACTGGGGGGCGTCCTACGAGCAGTACTTC. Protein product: CASSYWGASYEQYF.